Below, 24 T cell receptor beta chains from the same sample are listed, as sequenced in a study of tumor and adjacent non-tumor tissue in lung cancer. Three rounds of nested PCR, following a modified ARM-PCR protocol, produced the TCRbeta library. TCRdb recomputed calls from the multiplex PCR reads with MiXCR, one row per CDR3 protein. The sample has about 110,000 distinct CDR3 sequences, approximately 82% seen once; the top ten hold 37%. This sample's RNA came from whole unsorted tissue. The sequenced material came from lung tumor tissue. Receptor source: a woman aged 55-69 years with non-small cell lung cancer.

A single count supports this clonotype. V and J are TRBV20-1 and TRBJ1-6; the D is unclear. This CDR3 has 17 residues. The V gene's germline CDR1 is DFQATT and CDR2 SNEGSKA (reference sequence). V lost 4 bases to trimming and J lost 4 bases, with 20 bases between them. The CDR3 here is CSAKDNTLVVYNSPLHF. For the CDR3, the DNA is TGCAGTGCTAAAGATAATACCCTTGTTGTATATAATTCACCCCTCCACTTT.

In its sample, this clonotype is medium-sized. The V and J genes are TRBV20-1 and TRBJ2-3; D unresolved. Germline V gene sequence: CDR1 DFQATT, CDR2 SNEGSKA (reference sequence). The CDR3 spans 14 residues. Trimming took off 2 bases at V and 3 bases at J, with 12 bases between the two ends. CDR3: CSARRATKTDTQYF. CDR3 bases: TGCAGTGCTAGAAGGGCTACCAAGACAGATACGCAGTATTTT.

In the case of this clonotype: Germline and junction disagree at one end, which may indicate a read error. This chain links TRBV11-2 with TRBJ2-7; 8 nucleotides match TRBD2. This CDR3 is 16 amino acids long. CDR1 is SGHAT and CDR2 is FQNNGV in the germline V gene. CDR3 amino acids: CASRLGYAGGPSEQYF. As DNA, the CDR3 is TGTGCCAGCAGGTTAGGATACGCGGGGGGCCCCAGCGAGCAGTACTTC.

This chain connects TRBV11-2 to TRBJ2-3; a possible D gene is TRBD2 (5 bases). Per the germline V gene, CDR1 is SGHAT and CDR2 is FQNNGV. The CDR3 is made up of 15 amino acids. Deletions cut 11 bases from V and 5 bases from J, with 23 bases between. The CDR3 DNA reads TGTGCCGGTAGCGCCACCTGGACGGCCATAGATACGCAGTATTTT. Protein product: CAGSATWTAIDTQYF.

For this clonotype: One end of the junction varies from germline; a read error may be responsible. The chain links TRBV11-2 to TRBJ2-5; a possible D gene is TRBD2 (5 bases). This CDR3 contains 16 residues. Germline V CDR1 and CDR2: SGHAT, FQNNGV. The CDR3 spells CANSFVGRRTQETQYF. CDR3 DNA: TGTGCCAACAGCTTTGTTGGGCGGAGGACCCAAGAGACCCAGTACTTC.

As regards this clonotype: A much larger clone lies one base from this, so it may be a read error. The J gene is TRBJ2-7, the V gene TRBV12-3 or TRBV12-4, with 10 bases that match TRBD2. The CDR3 is made up of 14 amino acids. The ends lost 7 bases at V and 4 bases at J; junction bases unmatched: 7. DNA for the CDR3: TGTGCCAGCACCATAGGACTAGCGGTTTACGAGCAGTACTTC. Protein product: CASTIGLAVYEQYF.

On this clonotype: At one end, the junction sequence differs from germline, possibly due to a read error. The chain carries TRBV11-3 and TRBJ1-1, with TRBD1 as a possible D gene (5 bases). The germline gives CDR1 SGHNT, CDR2 YENEEA. This CDR3 is 18 amino acids long. The CDR3 DNA reads as TGTGCCAGCACCTTAATTGGGCCGCAGGGACGGATGAACACTGAAGCTTTTTTT. Translation: CASTLIGPQGRMNTEAFF. Full variable domain (remainder filled in from reference TRBV11-3 and TRBJ1-1): EAGVVQSPRYKIIEKKQPVAFWCNPISGHNTLYWYLQNLGQGPELLIRYENEEAVDDSQLPKDRFSAERLKGVDSTLKIQPAELGDSAVYLCASTLIGPQGRMNTEAFFGQGTRLTVV.

This clonotype was counted once. One end of the junction varies from germline; a read error may be responsible. The chain recombines TRBV6-1 with TRBJ1-5; D remains unclear. In germline, CDR1 is MNHNS, CDR2 SASEGT. The CDR3 has 17 amino acids. The CDR3 DNA follows: TGTGCCAGTAGTGAGGGTAAGACGGTGGGGAGCAATCAGCCCCTGCATTTT. It codes for CASSEGKTVGSNQPLHF.

About this clonotype itself: Given a much more abundant clone one base away, this may be a read error. The gene calls are TRBV6-2 or TRBV6-3 and TRBJ2-3; D is tentatively TRBD1 or TRBD2 (5 bases each). Germline assignment: CDR1 MNHEY and CDR2 SVGEGT. The CDR3 length is 15 residues. The CDR3 nucleotides read TGTGCCAGCAGTTACGGCCAGGGAGCGGCGGATACGCTGTATTTT. This codes for CASSYGQGAADTLYF.

Notes on this clonotype: This may be a read error, as it is one base from a much larger clone. The chain uses TRBV6-5 and TRBJ1-3; D is ambiguous. The CDR3 contains 13 residues. From germline, CDR1 is MNHEY and CDR2 SVGAGI. CDR3 bases: TGTGCCTGCAGTCGTCCAGATGGAAACACCATATATTTT. This sequence encodes CACSRPDGNTIYF.

V usage is TRBV11-2 and J usage is TRBJ1-2; no clear D gene. Germline assignment: CDR1 SGHAT and CDR2 FQNNGV. The CDR3 contains 13 residues. The germline V and J ends were trimmed by 6 bases and 11 bases, with 19 bases remaining between them. CDR3 in DNA: TGTGCCAGCAGTGTGGGTCGTTTAGCGGGGTACACCTTC. It translates to CASSVGRLAGYTF. Drawing the rest from reference TRBV11-2 and TRBJ1-2, the complete variable domain is EAGVAQSPRYKIIEKRQSVAFWCNPISGHATLYWYQQILGQGPKLLIQFQNNGVVDDSQLPKDRFSAERLKGVDSTLKIQPAKLEDSAVYLCASSVGRLAGYTFGSGTRLTVV.

As regards this clonotype: A read error may produce the germline difference seen at one junction end. This chain links TRBV11-2 with TRBJ2-7, with a weak D call TRBD2 (6 bases). The CDR3 sequence is 13 residues long. Germline CDR1 and CDR2: SGHAT and FQNNGV. In DNA, the CDR3 is TGTGCCAGCACCTTAGATTGGGGGGTCGAGCAGCACTTC. Protein product: CASTLDWGVEQHF.

The table lists this clonotype with a count of one. The chain joins TRBV29-1 to TRBJ2-5, with D perhaps TRBD1 or TRBD2 (5 bases each). The V and J ends lost 7 bases and 5 bases respectively, with 14 bases between them. Germline V CDR1 and CDR2: SQVTM, ANQGSEA. The CDR3 totals 12 residues. CDR3 bases: TGCAGCGGTGGCGTATGGGGGGAGACCCAGTACTTC. Its protein product is CSGGVWGETQYF.

The chain employs TRBV11-2 and TRBJ2-7, with D uncertain. The germline CDR1 and CDR2 sequences are SGHAT and FQNNGV. The CDR3 contains 13 residues. Trimming stripped 1 base from V and 5 bases from J, with 9 bases between. The CDR3 nucleotides are TGTGCCAGCAGCTTAGTCGGCCAGAACGAGCAGTACTTC. Translating gives CASSLVGQNEQYF.

Concerning this clonotype: A much larger clonotype is one base distant, so this may be a read error. The CDR3 DNA reads as TGCGCCAGCAGCTTGATTTCACGGGGCGCGGGTGAAAAACTGTTTTTT. This codes for CASSLISRGAGEKLFF. The chain has TRBV5-1 and TRBJ1-4; a possible D gene is TRBD1 (5 bases). The V gene's germline CDR1 is SGHRS and CDR2 YFSETQ. With 1 base removed from V and 7 bases from J, the gap between germline ends came to 17 bases. This CDR3 has 16 amino acids.

Comments on this clonotype: Being one base from a much bigger clone, this may be a read error. The CDR3 does not close with the conserved phenylalanine or tryptophan, likely indicating a read error. This sequence joins TRBV20-1 and TRBJ1-6, with D possibly TRBD1 on 6 matching bases. The CDR3 covers 14 residues. Germline values: CDR1 DFQATT, CDR2 SNEGSKA (reference sequence). With 3 bases removed from V and 10 bases from J, the gap between germline ends came to 16 bases. The CDR3 is CSASSRGEESPLHY. CDR3 coding DNA: TGCAGTGCTAGCTCCAGGGGTGAGGAGTCACCCCTCCACTAT.

This clonotype has only one observation. Compared with germline, one end of the junction differs, possibly owing to a read error. The chain carries TRBV11-2 and TRBJ2-1, with D possibly being TRBD1 (6 bases). Germline V gives CDR1 SGHAT, CDR2 FQNNGV. The CDR3 has 14 amino acids. The CDR3 bases are TGTGCCAGCAGCTTAGACTACAGGGTCGATGAACAGTTCTTC. Translated: CASSLDYRVDEQFF.

Worth noting for this clonotype: Relative to the germline gene, one junction end is altered; a read error may explain this. This rearrangement joins TRBV20-1 to TRBJ2-1, with TRBD2 identical over 11 bases. This CDR3 contains 17 residues. The germline V gene encodes CDR1 DFQATT and CDR2 SNEGSKA (reference sequence). This CDR3 is CRASVTSGILRYDEQFF. CDR3 DNA: TGCAGAGCTAGCGTGACTAGCGGGATCCTCCGCTATGATGAGCAGTTCTTC.

This clonotype was observed a handful of times. This may come from a read error, since a much larger clone is one base off. The rearrangement uses TRBV20-1 and TRBJ2-7; 9 nucleotides line up with TRBD1. There are 12 residues in the CDR3. The germline V gene has CDR1 DFQATT and CDR2 SNEGSKA (reference sequence). V trimming: 7 bases; J trimming: 5 bases; junction bases outside the gene matches: 6. CDR3 protein: CSVGTGSNEQYF. DNA of the CDR3: TGCAGTGTAGGGACAGGGAGTAACGAGCAGTACTTC.

On this clonotype itself: Being one base from a much bigger clone, this may be a read error. The CDR3 here is CASSHGRTWELFF. The CDR3 DNA is TGTGCCAGCAGCCATGGTAGGACCTGGGAGCTGTTTTTT. The V gene is TRBV14, the J gene TRBJ2-2, with no clear D. The CDR3 spans 13 residues. The germline CDR1 and CDR2 sequences are SGHDN and FVKESK. V lost 3 bases and J 9 bases, leaving 11 bases between the germline ends.

With regard to this clonotype: At one of its ends the junction is not consistent with the germline gene, which may arise from a read error. The V and J genes are TRBV11-3 and TRBJ2-1; 7 positions match TRBD2. The CDR3 has 18 amino acids. The germline V gene encodes CDR1 SGHNT and CDR2 YENEEA. In nucleotides, the CDR3 is TGTGACAGCAGCTTAGACCTAGCGGTGGGGAACTATCATAGTGAGCAGTTCTTC. Translation gives CDSSLDLAVGNYHSEQFF.

To note about this clonotype: One end of the junction is discordant with germline, which a read error may explain. The chain uses TRBV6-1 and TRBJ1-4; D remains unclear. The CDR3 loop spans 16 amino acids. Germline V gene lookup returns CDR1 MNHNS and CDR2 SASEGT. CDR3 amino acids: CASSSAGKQANEKLFF. For the CDR3, the DNA is TGCGCCAGCAGTTCGGCGGGGAAGCAGGCTAATGAAAAACTGTTTTTT.

The rearrangement uses TRBV11-3 and TRBJ1-1, with D tentatively TRBD1 (5 bases). CDR1 is SGHNT, CDR2 YENEEA, per germline. The CDR3 covers 14 residues. The DNA for the CDR3 is TGTGCTAGCGGCTTAGAAGGGGCGAACACTGAAGCTTTCTTT. Translation gives CASGLEGANTEAFF.

For this clonotype: A clone one base away is much larger, so this may be a read error. V and J are TRBV30 and TRBJ2-7; D assignment may be TRBD1 or TRBD2 (5 bases each). Trimming pared 7 bases from V and 8 bases from J, leaving 24 bases between. CDR3 length equals 14 residues. CDR1 is GTSNPN, CDR2 SVGIG, per germline (reference sequence). The CDR3 DNA sequence: TGTGCCTCCCACGGGACGCTCAGCTTCGGCAAGCAGTACTTC. Translation gives CASHGTLSFGKQYF.